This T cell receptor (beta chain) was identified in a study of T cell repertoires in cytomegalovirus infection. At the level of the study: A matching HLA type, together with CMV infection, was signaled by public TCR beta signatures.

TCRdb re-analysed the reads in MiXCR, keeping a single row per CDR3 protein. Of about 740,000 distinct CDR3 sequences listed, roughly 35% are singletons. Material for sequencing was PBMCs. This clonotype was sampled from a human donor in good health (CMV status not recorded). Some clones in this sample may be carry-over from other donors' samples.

The CDR3 protein is CASSEQPGLAEETQYF. The CDR3 DNA is TGTGCCAGCAGCGAGCAACCGGGACTAGCGGAAGAGACCCAGTACTTC. The chain uses TRBV5-4 and TRBJ2-5, with TRBD2 matching over 11 bases. The CDR3 contains 16 residues. Looked up from germline, CDR1 is SGHNT and CDR2 is YYREEE (reference sequence). V gave up 4 bases and J gave up 3 bases; unmatched junction bases: 8.